Shown below are 18 T cell receptor beta chains from a single sample sequenced in a study of graft-versus-host responses after intestinal transplantation. Assay: immunoSEQ multiplex PCR; the TCRdb copy retains only in-frame clones and omits some. Of some 15,000 clones listed, roughly 78% are singletons. From the graft tissue, intraepithelial and lamina propria lymphocytes were released through processing. This material consisted of ileum tissue, taken just over 100 days after intestinal transplant. Receptors originate from a human patient who received an intestinal transplant, so some T cells may come from the graft donor.

V gene TRBV29-1 combines with J gene TRBJ2-5, with D maybe TRBD2 (6 bases). CDR3 length: 14 residues. Germline assignment: CDR1 SQVTM and CDR2 ANQGSEA. Trimming stripped 3 bases from V and 2 bases from J, with 13 bases between. As DNA, the CDR3 is TGCAGCGTTGACGCCGGGGGACCTCAAGAGACCCAGTACTTC. Its protein is CSVDAGGPQETQYF.

The chain has TRBV7-9 and TRBJ2-5; D gene uncertain. The CDR3 length is 15 residues. CDR1 is SEHNR and CDR2 is FQNEAQ in the germline V gene (reference sequence). V lost 4 bases to trimming and J lost 2 bases, with 14 bases between them. CDR3 residues: CASSSPHKRQETQYF. The CDR3 DNA follows: TGTGCCAGCAGCTCCCCTCATAAAAGACAAGAGACCCAGTACTTC.

This clone appeared once. The CDR3 loop reads CAWSAGGGFTGELFF. The CDR3 DNA sequence: TGTGCCTGGAGCGCAGGAGGGGGTTTCACCGGGGAGCTGTTTTTT. V is TRBV30 and J is TRBJ2-2; D tentatively fits TRBD1 or TRBD2 (6 bases each). The germline gives CDR1 GTSNPN, CDR2 SVGIG (reference sequence). V was pared by 3 bases and J by 4 bases, with 15 bases between. The CDR3 is 15 amino acids.

This chain uses TRBV11-2 with TRBJ2-7, with D possibly TRBD1 on 6 matching bases. Trimming took off 5 bases at V and 3 bases at J, with 23 bases between the two ends. CDR1 SGHAT and CDR2 FQNNGV come from the germline V gene. This CDR3 is built from 17 residues. The CDR3 region has the DNA TGTGCCAGCAGCCCCCGAGCGGTGGGGGCCTCGCTCTACGAGCAGTACTTC. Translating it yields CASSPRAVGASLYEQYF.

The chain couples TRBV19 to TRBJ1-1; D perhaps matches TRBD1 (6 bases). The CDR3 is made up of 16 amino acids. Trimming stripped 3 bases from V and 1 base from J, with 15 bases between. Germline CDR1 LNHDA, CDR2 SQIVND (reference sequence). The CDR3 DNA is TGTGCCAGTAGTATGGCCCTGACAGGATGGAACACTGAAGCTTTCTTT. This encodes CASSMALTGWNTEAFF. The full variable domain, rest sourced from reference TRBV19 and TRBJ1-1, is DGGITQSPKYLFRKEGQNVTLSCEQNLNHDAMYWYRQDPGQGLRLIYYSQIVNDFQKGDIAEGYSVSREKKESFPLTVTSAQKNPTAFYLCASSMALTGWNTEAFFGQGTRLTVV.

Comment on this clone: The conserved phenylalanine or tryptophan normally closing the CDR3 is absent here, so this likely arose from a read error. The gene calls are TRBV10-2 and TRBJ2-7; D gene ambiguous. Germline assignment: CDR1 WSHSY and CDR2 SAAADI. V lost 7 bases and J lost 2, with 15 bases in between. This CDR3 is 14 amino acids long. The CDR3 region is CASTSASSTYEQYL. The CDR3 region has the DNA TGCGCCAGCACGTCAGCTAGTTCTACCTACGAGCAGTACCTC.

The gene calls are TRBV15 and TRBJ2-2; D might be TRBD1 (5 bases). Germline CDR1 LNHNV, CDR2 YYDKDF (reference sequence). The V end lost 11 bases, the J end lost 5 bases, and 18 bases lay between the germline ends. The CDR3 is 14 residues long. The CDR3 sequence: CASQDQGVTGELFF. The CDR3, as DNA: TGTGCCTCTCAGGATCAAGGGGTTACCGGGGAGCTGTTTTTT. The entire variable domain, with the rest obtained from reference TRBV15 and TRBJ2-2, is as follows: DAMVIQNPRYQVTQFGKPVTLSCSQTLNHNVMYWYQQKSSQAPKLLFHYYDKDFNNEADTPDNFQSRRPNTSFCFLDIRSPGLGDTAMYLCASQDQGVTGELFFGEGSRLTVL.

In its sample, this clone was seen once. The rearrangement joins TRBV28 to TRBJ2-7; 11 bases align to TRBD2. The CDR3 length is 20 residues. After removal of 3 bases from V and 1 base from J, the junction contained 17 bases not matched to a gene. Germline V CDR1 and CDR2: MDHEN, SYDVKM. In nucleotides, the CDR3 is TGTGCCAGCAGTTTTACCCTCTTGGTAGCGGGAGGGATCTTTTCCTACGAGCAGTACTTC. Amino acids: CASSFTLLVAGGIFSYEQYF.

The chain is built from TRBV30 and TRBJ2-1; a weak D match, TRBD2 (8 bases). Germline CDR1 and CDR2: GTSNPN and SVGIG (reference sequence). The CDR3 sequence is 18 residues long. Trimming removed 3 bases from V and 2 bases from J, with 23 bases in between. DNA for the CDR3: TGTGCCTGGAGGCCGACAGGGTGGGAAGCGGGAGCCTACAATGAGCAGTTCTTC. Encoded protein: CAWRPTGWEAGAYNEQFF.

The chain combines TRBV5-8 with TRBJ2-7; D uncertain. V lost 6 bases, J lost 0 bases, and 1 base lay in between. The CDR3 extends over 10 amino acids. Looked up from germline, CDR1 is SGHTS and CDR2 is YDEGEE. The CDR3 is CASNSYEQYF. The DNA of the CDR3 is TGTGCCAGCAACTCCTACGAGCAGTACTTC.

The chain combines TRBV29-1 with TRBJ2-1; possible D gene TRBD1, 6 bases. The CDR3 has 13 residues. The V end was cut by 5 bases, the J end by 5 bases, with 13 bases between. Germline V gene lookup returns CDR1 SQVTM and CDR2 ANQGSEA. The CDR3 nucleotides read TGCAGCGTTAACAAGGGGACACACAATGAGCAGTTCTTC. Translating it yields CSVNKGTHNEQFF.

The chain recombines TRBV11-3 with TRBJ2-2; TRBD2 matches at 11 bases. The CDR3 covers 17 residues. With V trimmed by 2 bases and J by 4 bases, 6 bases remained unmatched. CDR1 SGHNT and CDR2 YENEEA come from the germline V gene. The CDR3 DNA sequence: TGTGCCAGCAGCTTACAGGGGACTAGCGGATTCACCGGGGAGCTGTTTTTT. This encodes CASSLQGTSGFTGELFF.

The chain joins TRBV4-1 to TRBJ2-1; D remains ambiguous. V lost 4 bases and J 8 bases, leaving 18 bases between the germline ends. The CDR3 is made up of 15 amino acids. Germline V lookup: CDR1 MGHRA, CDR2 YSYEKL. The CDR3 is CASSPHSQNTDEQFF. CDR3 in DNA: TGCGCCAGCAGCCCCCATTCCCAGAATACGGATGAGCAGTTCTTC.

The rearrangement links TRBV6-5 to TRBJ1-2; TRBD1 aligns across 10 bases. V was clipped by 5 bases and J by 3 bases; unmatched bases: 6. The CDR3 contains 15 residues. The germline CDR1 and CDR2 sequences are MNHEY and SVGAGI. The CDR3 nucleotides read TGTGCCAGCAGTCCAAGGGACAGGGGCTACTATGGCTACACCTTC. Amino acid sequence: CASSPRDRGYYGYTF.

This clone was counted only a few times. V is TRBV19 and J is TRBJ1-4; TRBD1 aligns across 7 bases. Germline-derived CDR1 and CDR2 are LNHDA and SQIVND (reference sequence). This CDR3 region has 15 residues. V lost 3 bases to trimming and J lost 6 bases; unmatched junction nucleotides: 7. The CDR3 sequence is CASSIYRGRDEKLFF. In DNA form, the CDR3 reads TGTGCCAGTAGTATCTACAGGGGACGTGATGAAAAACTGTTTTTT. Together with reference TRBV19 and TRBJ1-4, the CDR3 gives the full variable domain: DGGITQSPKYLFRKEGQNVTLSCEQNLNHDAMYWYRQDPGQGLRLIYYSQIVNDFQKGDIAEGYSVSREKKESFPLTVTSAQKNPTAFYLCASSIYRGRDEKLFFGSGTQLSVL.

This clone was detected a few times. This chain links TRBV11-2 with TRBJ1-4, with 8 positions matching TRBD1. The V and J ends lost 2 bases and 7 bases, in that order; junction bases with no gene match: 9. The CDR3 is 16 residues long. Germline V gene lookup returns CDR1 SGHAT and CDR2 FQNNGV. The CDR3 nucleotides read TGTGCCAGCAGCTTATACCCAGGGGGCGGGAGTGAAAAACTGTTTTTT. It encodes CASSLYPGGGSEKLFF.

The chain links TRBV18 to TRBJ2-7; D ambiguous. The CDR3 spans 14 residues. Per germline, CDR1 KGHSH and CDR2 LQKENI. V lost 3 bases and J 5 bases, leaving 14 bases between the germline ends. CDR3 sequence reads: CASSPGLHADEQYF. The CDR3 DNA reads as TGTGCCAGCTCACCCGGGCTTCATGCCGACGAGCAGTACTTC.

The CDR3 reads CASFPEPAGVTGELFF. For the CDR3, the DNA is TGCGCCAGCTTCCCGGAGCCAGCGGGAGTCACCGGGGAGCTGTTTTTT. The genes are TRBV4-3 and TRBJ2-2, with TRBD2 matching over 8 bases. The germline gives CDR1 LGHNA, CDR2 YSLEER. With 8 bases clipped from V and 4 bases from J, the junction kept 12 bases outside the gene matches. CDR3 size: 16 residues.